Each of the 23 T cell receptor beta chains below was sequenced from the same sample in a study of cytomegalovirus exposure and HLA in healthy donors. Produced via immunoSEQ multiplex PCR; TCRdb's table is partial and in-frame only. The profile shows about 130,000 clones, 94% of them singletons. Sequenced sample: PBMCs. Receptor source: a woman aged 18-29 years in good health and CMV-seronegative.

The chain combines TRBV6-5 with TRBJ2-2; the match to TRBD1 covers 9 bases. Germline CDR1 MNHEY, CDR2 SVGAGI. This CDR3 contains 15 residues. Trimming removed 5 bases from V and 5 bases from J; junction bases left unmatched: 6. The CDR3 loop is CASSNTGGVTGELFF. The CDR3 bases are TGTGCCAGCAGTAACACAGGGGGCGTAACCGGGGAGCTGTTTTTT.

The genes are TRBV7-9 and TRBJ1-2, with 9 bases that match TRBD1. Germline CDR1 is SEHNR and CDR2 is FQNEAQ (reference sequence). The CDR3 is 14 residues long. After removal of 3 bases from V and 5 bases from J, the junction contained 4 bases not matched to a gene. CDR3 nucleotide sequence: TGTGCCAGCAGCTTCGGGGACAGGGTGTATGGCTACACCTTC. Its protein product is CASSFGDRVYGYTF.

The rearrangement uses TRBV28 and TRBJ2-3; D not resolved. This CDR3 has 14 residues. In germline, CDR1 is MDHEN, CDR2 SYDVKM. Trimming took 7 bases from V and 0 from J, leaving 11 bases between them. CDR3 sequence: CASTPLGSTDTQYF. In DNA, the CDR3 is TGTGCCAGCACTCCTCTCGGGAGCACAGATACGCAGTATTTT. The complete variable domain, with remaining parts taken from reference TRBV28 and TRBJ2-3, reads DVKVTQSSRYLVKRTGEKVFLECVQDMDHENMFWYRQDPGLGLRLIYFSYDVKMKEKGDIPEGYSVSREKKERFSLILESASTNQTSMYLCASTPLGSTDTQYFGPGTRLTVL.

The chain links TRBV6-1 to TRBJ2-7; 8 positions agree with TRBD2. Germline values: CDR1 MNHNS, CDR2 SASEGT. The CDR3 is made up of 17 amino acids. The junction had 7 bases not matched to a gene; V was cut back by 0 bases and J by 0 bases. The CDR3 DNA is TGTGCCAGCAGTGAAGCGCTACAGCGGGGGAGCTCCTACGAGCAGTACTTC. It specifies CASSEALQRGSSYEQYF.

The chain joins TRBV9 to TRBJ2-1; TRBD1 agrees at 11 bases. This CDR3 comprises 14 residues. V was pared by 5 bases and J by 9 bases, with 7 bases of the junction left unmatched. Germline CDR1 reads SGDLS; CDR2 reads YYNGEE. The CDR3 DNA reads TGTGCCAGCAGATACGGACAGGGGGCGGGTGAGCAGTTCTTC. Its protein is CASRYGQGAGEQFF. The variable domain in full, with the rest retrieved from reference TRBV9 and TRBJ2-1, is DSGVTQTPKHLITATGQRVTLRCSPRSGDLSVYWYQQSLDQGLQFLIQYYNGEERAKGNILERFSAQQFPDLHSELNLSSLELGDSALYFCASRYGQGAGEQFFGPGTRLTVL.

The rearrangement uses TRBV19 and TRBJ2-5; TRBD1 matches 7 bases. The length of the CDR3 is 14 residues. CDR1 LNHDA and CDR2 SQIVND come from the germline V gene (reference sequence). V was pared by 5 bases and J by 3 bases, with 6 bases of the junction left unmatched. CDR3 sequence (DNA): TGTGCCAGTAGTGCCTGGGGGACAGAAGAGACCCAGTACTTC. It encodes CASSAWGTEETQYF.

Only one count was recorded for this clone. The V and J genes are TRBV6-1 and TRBJ2-7; possible D gene TRBD1, 8 bases. The CDR3 is 14 amino acids. Germline loops: CDR1 MNHNS, CDR2 SASEGT. V dropped 3 bases and J dropped 5 bases, with 14 bases sitting between them. CDR3 protein: CASSDATGGDEQYF. Here the CDR3 DNA reads TGTGCCAGCAGTGATGCAACAGGGGGGGACGAGCAGTACTTC.

On this clone: Additional DNA sequences in this sample encode the identical CDR3. The rearrangement joins TRBV9 to TRBJ2-7, with TRBD2 matching over 7 bases. With 7 bases clipped from V and 4 bases from J, the junction kept 8 bases outside the gene matches. This CDR3 comprises 13 residues. Germline CDR1 reads SGDLS; CDR2 reads YYNGEE. CDR3 bases: TGTGCCAGCTCCCCGGGGGGTTCGTACGAGCAGTACTTC. It is translated as CASSPGGSYEQYF.

The genes are TRBV4-1 and TRBJ2-3; a weak D match, TRBD1 (5 bases). V was cut by 4 bases and J by 0 bases, with 11 bases left in between. Germline loops: CDR1 MGHRA, CDR2 YSYEKL. CDR3 length: 15 amino acids. CDR3 protein: CASSPGQSSTDTQYF. The CDR3 DNA reads as TGCGCCAGCAGCCCTGGACAATCTAGCACAGATACGCAGTATTTT.

The J gene is TRBJ2-1, the V gene TRBV28; D perhaps matches TRBD2 (5 bases). The V end was cut by 7 bases, the J end by 1 base, with 17 bases between. This CDR3 region has 16 residues. Germline V CDR1 and CDR2: MDHEN, SYDVKM. CDR3: CASKSLGAASYNEQFF. CDR3 nucleotides: TGTGCCAGCAAGTCCCTCGGAGCGGCTTCCTACAATGAGCAGTTCTTC.

J is TRBJ1-2 and V is TRBV9; TRBD1 aligns across 7 bases. V dropped 0 bases and J dropped 8; count of bases not matched to a gene: 4. Per germline, CDR1 SGDLS and CDR2 YYNGEE. The CDR3 sequence is 13 residues long. As DNA, the CDR3 is TGTGCCAGCAGCGTAGAGGGGGCCGGCGGCTACACCTTC. Its translation is CASSVEGAGGYTF.

CDR3 nucleotides: TGTGCCAGCAGTGTTGACGGGGGCACAGATACGCAGTATTTT. Protein sequence: CASSVDGGTDTQYF. The chain recombines TRBV7-6 with TRBJ2-3, with D maybe TRBD2 (5 bases). CDR1 and CDR2 (germline): SGHVS, FNYEAQ. With 6 bases removed from V and 1 base from J, the gap between germline ends came to 11 bases. This CDR3 contains 14 residues.

This rearrangement joins TRBV6-1 to TRBJ2-6; TRBD2 matches at 7 bases. The CDR3 loop spans 15 amino acids. V lost 6 bases, J lost 1 base, and 3 bases stayed unmatched. Germline values: CDR1 MNHNS, CDR2 SASEGT. The CDR3 DNA sequence: TGTGCCAGCAGCGGGGGGATATCTGGGGCCAACGTCCTGACTTTC. Translating it yields CASSGGISGANVLTF.

The chain combines TRBV10-1 with TRBJ2-1, with D perhaps TRBD2 (5 bases). Per germline, CDR1 WNHNN and CDR2 SYGVQD (reference sequence). CDR3 size: 15 residues. V shed 0 bases and J shed 6 bases, with 12 bases lying between them. The CDR3 nucleotides are TGCGCCAGCAGTGAGTCGCAGGCGGGTTTCAATGAGCAGTTCTTC. It codes for CASSESQAGFNEQFF.

The genes are TRBV29-1 and TRBJ2-7; TRBD1 might be the D (6 bases). Per germline, CDR1 SQVTM and CDR2 ANQGSEA. V lost 7 bases and J lost 0, with 13 bases in between. The CDR3 has 13 amino acids. The CDR3 protein is CSAFRDNSYEQYF. CDR3 sequence (DNA): TGCAGCGCTTTTAGGGACAACTCCTACGAGCAGTACTTC.

This clone was seen once. The V gene is TRBV28, the J gene TRBJ1-1; D is perhaps TRBD1 (5 bases). V shed 4 bases and J shed 3 bases, with 18 bases lying between them. CDR3 length: 16 residues. Germline CDR1 reads MDHEN; CDR2 reads SYDVKM. The CDR3 DNA reads TGTGCCAGCAGTTCGGTGCTGGGGGGTCGGGACACTGAAGCTTTCTTT. Translating gives CASSSVLGGRDTEAFF.

The V call is TRBV7-3, the J call TRBJ1-1, with D possibly matching TRBD1 (5 bases). Germline CDR1 reads SGHTA; CDR2 reads FQGTGA. The CDR3 totals 14 residues. The V and J ends lost 1 base and 1 base respectively, with 7 bases between them. The CDR3 here is CASSLIGGNTEAFF. The CDR3 DNA sequence: TGTGCCAGCAGCTTAATCGGGGGGAACACTGAAGCTTTCTTT. Full variable domain (outside the CDR3, taken from reference TRBV7-3 and TRBJ1-1): GAGVSQTPSNKVTEKGKYVELRCDPISGHTALYWYRQSLGQGPEFLIYFQGTGAADDSGLPNDRFFAVRPEGSVSTLKIQRTERGDSAVYLCASSLIGGNTEAFFGQGTRLTVV.

This clone was recorded once. Written as DNA, the CDR3 is TGTGCCAGCAGCTTTAAAAGCGGGGGTGGCACAGATACGCAGTATTTT. Translating it yields CASSFKSGGGTDTQYF. This chain links TRBV5-4 with TRBJ2-3, with 8 bases aligning to TRBD2. CDR3 size: 16 residues. V lost 2 bases, J lost 1 base, and 6 bases stayed unmatched. Looked up from germline, CDR1 is SGHNT and CDR2 is YYREEE (reference sequence).

This chain uses TRBV6-1 with TRBJ2-1, with D possibly being TRBD1 (6 bases). Trimming cost V 7 bases and J 5 bases, with 15 bases left between them. In germline, CDR1 is MNHNS, CDR2 SASEGT. The CDR3 has 14 residues. The CDR3 DNA is TGTGCCAGCAACGGATTAGACAGGAACAATGAGCAGTTCTTC. Translation gives CASNGLDRNNEQFF.

V is TRBV30 and J is TRBJ1-1; D ambiguous. CDR1 and CDR2 (germline): GTSNPN, SVGIG (reference sequence). The CDR3 loop spans 15 amino acids. Trimming left V 3 bases short and J 8 bases short, with 22 bases between. CDR3 protein: CAWRAVRLAGDEAFF. CDR3 sequence (DNA): TGTGCCTGGAGAGCTGTTAGGTTGGCCGGAGACGAAGCTTTCTTT.

The chain recombines TRBV2 with TRBJ1-2; D gene ambiguous. The V and J ends lost 10 bases and 2 bases respectively, with 17 bases between them. The CDR3 contains 14 residues. CDR1 is SNHLY, CDR2 FYNNEI, per germline. CDR3 in amino acids: CATSQSGVNYGYTF. CDR3 sequence (DNA): TGTGCCACCTCTCAGAGCGGGGTAAACTATGGCTACACCTTC.

The chain links TRBV5-6 to TRBJ1-2, with 8 bases identical to TRBD1. CDR3 size: 14 residues. CDR1 is SGHDT and CDR2 is YYEEEE in the germline V gene. V trimming: 1 base; J trimming: 5 bases; junction bases outside the gene matches: 4. DNA of the CDR3: TGTGCCAGCAGCTTGACAGGGGGAGGTTATGGCTACACCTTC. Residues: CASSLTGGGYGYTF.

The chain is built from TRBV9 and TRBJ2-2, with 7 bases fitting TRBD1. Trimming at V came to 4 bases and at J to 8 bases, leaving 5 bases not matched to a gene. Germline V gives CDR1 SGDLS, CDR2 YYNGEE. The CDR3 has 13 residues. CDR3 nucleotide sequence: TGTGCCAGCAGCTTTACAGGGGATGGGGAGCTGTTTTTT. It yields the protein CASSFTGDGELFF.